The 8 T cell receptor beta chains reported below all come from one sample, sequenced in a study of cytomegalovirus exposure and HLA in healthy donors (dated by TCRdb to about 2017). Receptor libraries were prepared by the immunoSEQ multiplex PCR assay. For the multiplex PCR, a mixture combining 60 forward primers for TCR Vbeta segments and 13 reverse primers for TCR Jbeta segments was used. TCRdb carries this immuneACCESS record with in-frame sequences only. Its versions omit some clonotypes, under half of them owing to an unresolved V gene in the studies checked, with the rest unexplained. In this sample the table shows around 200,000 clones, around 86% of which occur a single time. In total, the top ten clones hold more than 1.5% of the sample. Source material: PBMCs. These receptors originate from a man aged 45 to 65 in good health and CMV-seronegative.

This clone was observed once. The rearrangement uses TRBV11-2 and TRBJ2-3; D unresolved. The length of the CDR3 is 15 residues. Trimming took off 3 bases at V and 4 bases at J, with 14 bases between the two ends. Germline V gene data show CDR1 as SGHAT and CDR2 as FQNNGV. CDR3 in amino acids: CASSLAIGSSDTQYF. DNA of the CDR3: TGTGCCAGCAGCTTGGCTATCGGGTCTTCAGATACGCAGTATTTT.

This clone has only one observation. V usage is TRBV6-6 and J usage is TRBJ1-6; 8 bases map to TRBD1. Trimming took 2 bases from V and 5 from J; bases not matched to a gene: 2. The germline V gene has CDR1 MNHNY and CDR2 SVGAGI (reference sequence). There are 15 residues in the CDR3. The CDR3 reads CASSYGDRNNSPLHF. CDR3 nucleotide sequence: TGTGCCAGCAGTTACGGGGACAGGAATAATTCACCCCTCCACTTT.

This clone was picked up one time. The CDR3 sequence: CASSLLGPSTDTQYF. As DNA, the CDR3 is TGTGCCAGCAGTCTACTAGGGCCTAGCACAGATACGCAGTATTTT. The chain combines TRBV7-9 with TRBJ2-3; maybe TRBD2 (5 bases). Trimming cost V 6 bases and J 0 bases, with 13 bases left between them. The CDR3 loop spans 15 amino acids. CDR1 is SEHNR and CDR2 is FQNEAQ in the germline V gene (reference sequence).

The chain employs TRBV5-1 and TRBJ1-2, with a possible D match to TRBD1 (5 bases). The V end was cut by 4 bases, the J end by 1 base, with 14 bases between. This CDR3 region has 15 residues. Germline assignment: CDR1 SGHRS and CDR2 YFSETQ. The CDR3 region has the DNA TGCGCCAGCAGCAACAACCTACAGGTTAACTATGGCTACACCTTC. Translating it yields CASSNNLQVNYGYTF.

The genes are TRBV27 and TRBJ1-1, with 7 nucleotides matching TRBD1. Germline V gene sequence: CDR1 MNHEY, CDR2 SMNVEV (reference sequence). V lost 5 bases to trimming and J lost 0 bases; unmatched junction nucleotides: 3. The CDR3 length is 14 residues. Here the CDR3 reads CASSIGTVNTEAFF. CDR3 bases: TGTGCCAGCAGTATCGGGACAGTGAACACTGAAGCTTTCTTT.

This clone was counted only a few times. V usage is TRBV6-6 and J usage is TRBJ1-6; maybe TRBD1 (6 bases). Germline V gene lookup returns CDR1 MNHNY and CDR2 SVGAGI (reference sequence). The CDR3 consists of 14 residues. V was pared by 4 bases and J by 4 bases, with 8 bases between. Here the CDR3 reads CASSSQGYNSPLHF. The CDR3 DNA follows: TGTGCCAGCAGTTCACAGGGATATAATTCACCCCTCCACTTT.

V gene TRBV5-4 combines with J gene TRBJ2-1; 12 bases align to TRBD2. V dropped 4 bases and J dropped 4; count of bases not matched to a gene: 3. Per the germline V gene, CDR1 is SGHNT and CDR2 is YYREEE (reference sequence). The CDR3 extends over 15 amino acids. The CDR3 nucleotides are TGTGCCAGCAGCCGGACTAGCGGGACTTACAATGAGCAGTTCTTC. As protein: CASSRTSGTYNEQFF.

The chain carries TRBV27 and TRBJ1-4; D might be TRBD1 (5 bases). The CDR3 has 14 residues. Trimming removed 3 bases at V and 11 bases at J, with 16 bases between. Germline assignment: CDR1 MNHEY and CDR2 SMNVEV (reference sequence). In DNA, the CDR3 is TGTGCCAGCAGTTTGAGCGGGACGGGGGGGAAACTGTTTTTT. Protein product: CASSLSGTGGKLFF.